This T cell receptor (beta chain) was observed in a study of CD8 T cells in ankylosing spondylitis. This clonotype was recorded many times. What it binds is unknown. In making TCR beta libraries, quantitative 5'-RACE with molecular barcodes was used. TCRdb re-called the 5' RACE reads through MiXCR, storing one row per CDR3 protein. This table holds some 130,000 distinct CDR3 sequences, 7% to 8% found once. Trimming shortened V by 2 bases and J by 4 bases, and 15 bases separated the two germline ends. The CDR3 has 16 residues. The germline V gene encodes CDR1 MGHRA and CDR2 YSYEKL. The study's findings and limits: Clones linked to disease were reported to show significant enrichment in matched ankylosing spondylitis synovial fluid. Previously reported in reactive arthritis synovial fluid and blood were some of the motif variants.

The rearrangement joins TRBV4-1 to TRBJ2-1, with D possibly being TRBD2 (5 bases). Sequenced: blood, either unsorted or a sorted T cell fraction (not recorded which). The sequence came from a female donor with ankylosing spondylitis or in good health (not recorded which). CDR3 in amino acids: CASSQHEGSPYNEQFF. CDR3 nucleotide sequence: TGCGCCAGCAGCCAACATGAGGGTAGTCCATACAATGAGCAGTTCTTC.